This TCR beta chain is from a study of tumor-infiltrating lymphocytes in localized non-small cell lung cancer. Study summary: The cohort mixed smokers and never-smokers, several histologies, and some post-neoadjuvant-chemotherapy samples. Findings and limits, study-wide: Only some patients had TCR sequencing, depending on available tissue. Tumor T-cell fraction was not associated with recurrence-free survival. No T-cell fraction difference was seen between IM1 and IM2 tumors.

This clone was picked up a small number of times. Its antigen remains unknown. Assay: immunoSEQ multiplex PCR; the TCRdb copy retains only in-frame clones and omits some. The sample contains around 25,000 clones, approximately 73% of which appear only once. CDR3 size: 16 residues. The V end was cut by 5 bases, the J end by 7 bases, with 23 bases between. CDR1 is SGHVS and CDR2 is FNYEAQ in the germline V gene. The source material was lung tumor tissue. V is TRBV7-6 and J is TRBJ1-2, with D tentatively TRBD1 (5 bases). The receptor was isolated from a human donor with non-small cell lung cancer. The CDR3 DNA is TGTGCCAGCAGCCAACAGGCCGACGGGACGAGGTTTGGCTACACCTTC. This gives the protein CASSQQADGTRFGYTF.